The entry below gives a single TCR beta chain sequence along with its context. The sample holds many counts of this clonotype. The specificity of this receptor is unknown. No base quality values were provided; no much bigger clone lies one nucleotide off. This sample was taken from a study of beta chain bispecific antibodies for T cell cancers (dated by TCRdb to the early 2020s). Study-wide context: T cells from healthy donors were cocultured with T cell leukemia lines in the presence of bispecific antibodies, after which the depletion of each TRBV family was measured by TRBV sequencing of the surviving cells. Surface TRBV12 (TRBV12-3) was expressed by Jurkat cells, and surface TRBV5-5 was expressed by HPB-ALL cells. Study-wide conclusions, independent of this receptor: Cross-reactivity of the anti-TRBV5-5 antibody with TRBV5-6 was attributed to high sequence similarity between the two genes. Every sequenced sample contained a mix of leukemia cell line cells and normal T cells, and most targeted TRBV signal came from the leukemia cells rather than from the normal T cells.

Libraries incorporated unique molecular identifier barcodes, which were used to quantify clonotypes. Qiagen AllPrep DNA/RNA Micro kits were used to isolate total RNA, and an Agilent TapeStation was used to check RNA quality. TCR beta libraries were constructed by 5' RACE, in which cDNA synthesis was followed by two PCR steps with TCR beta constant-region gene-specific primers. Sequencing of the TCR beta libraries was done on an Illumina MiSeq platform. In the source study's methods: MIGEC, MiXCR and VDJtools were used to process the reads. Clonotype frequency was calculated as the fraction of unique molecular identifiers assigned to a given clonotype among all unique molecular identifiers in the sample. Nonfunctional TRBV genes listed as pseudogenes or open reading frames in IMGT, such as TRBV1, TRBV12-1 and TRBV21, were excluded. The public reads were reprocessed in TCRdb via fastp at Q25 and MiXCR, keeping in-frame beta chains. Under each unique CDR3 protein, matching rows form one entry showing the most common genes and DNA. TCRdb, not the authors, supplied the V and J calls. The sample contains over 20,000 distinct CDR3 sequences, approximately 2.4% of them found a single time. Over 25% of the sample goes to the ten largest clones.

T cells were expanded from blood mononuclear cells for two to three days with either the anti-CD3 antibody OKT3 or CD3/CD28 Dynabeads. The culture conditions for expanded T cells were RPMI 1640 plus 10% fetal bovine serum, recombinant human IL-2 (about 90 IU/ml) and IL-7 (around 4.8 ng/ml). For cocultures, about 5 x 10^4 normal T cells were combined with about 5 x 10^4 target cells and bispecific antibody in about 90 ul and incubated for approximately 16 hours at 37 degrees C. Every bispecific antibody was made of two single-chain variable fragments expressed in a single-chain diabody format with a His tag. The effector T cells were obtained from healthy human donors, with peripheral blood mononuclear cells isolated from leukapheresis samples by Ficoll density gradient centrifugation. Reading from cysteine to phenylalanine, the CDR3 counts 16 amino acids. Only the CDR3 region is kept as DNA, spanning 48 bases read in frame from base 1. The germline V gene (reference sequence) provides CDR1 SEHNR and CDR2 FQNEAQ. V is pared back by 4 bases and J by 4 bases, with 16 bases lying between the germline termini.

The clonotype originates from a human donor in good health. Some clones in this sample may be carry-over from other donors' samples. Sequencing was performed on healthy donor T cells cultured with leukemia cells. The chain employs TRBV7-9 and TRBJ2-2, with TRBD1 as a weak D call on 6 bases. DNA sequence: TGTGCCAGCAGCTCCTGGGCAGGGGCGGCCACCGGGGAGCTGTTTTTT. This gives the protein CASSSWAGAATGELFF.